Each of the 7 T cell receptor beta chains below was sequenced from the same sample in a study of blood T cell repertoires in COVID-19. The protocol was immunoSEQ multiplex PCR, while the TCRdb copy is restricted to in-frame clones and leaves out a portion. The table lists roughly 460,000 clones, over 85% of them singletons. Sequenced input: peripheral blood. These receptors all come from a man between 18 and 35 years old with COVID-19, enrolled during active disease.

The V call is TRBV19, the J call TRBJ2-6; D remains unclear. Looked up from germline, CDR1 is LNHDA and CDR2 is SQIVND (reference sequence). V lost 2 bases and J lost 4, with 12 bases in between. This CDR3 region has 16 residues. The CDR3 bases are TGTGCCAGTAGTATAACTTTCGCGAACGGGGCCAACGTCCTGACTTTC. This codes for CASSITFANGANVLTF.

The V call is TRBV6-6, the J call TRBJ1-5; the match to TRBD1 covers 8 bases. This CDR3 contains 15 residues. Germline CDR1 MNHNY, CDR2 SVGAGI (reference sequence). V lost 5 bases, J lost 4 bases, and 7 bases stayed unmatched. CDR3 in amino acids: CASSQQGVGNQPQHF. As DNA, the CDR3 is TGTGCCAGCAGTCAACAGGGGGTCGGGAATCAGCCCCAGCATTTT.

The V call is TRBV5-4, the J call TRBJ2-1; 15 positions agree with TRBD2. J lost 0 bases, V lost 3 bases, and 4 bases had no gene match. The CDR3 contains 18 residues. CDR1 and CDR2 from the germline V gene are SGHNT and YYREEE (reference sequence). The CDR3 nucleotides read TGTGCCAGCAGCTCAGGGACTAGCGGGAGGCCCTCCTACAATGAGCAGTTCTTC. Translated: CASSSGTSGRPSYNEQFF. The full variable domain, in which reference TRBV5-4 and TRBJ2-1 provide the parts outside the CDR3, is ETGVTQSPTHLIKTRGQQVTLRCSSQSGHNTVSWYQQALGQGPQFIFQYYREEENGRGNFPPRFSGLQFPNYSSELNVNALELDDSALYLCASSSGTSGRPSYNEQFFGPGTRLTVL.

The J gene is TRBJ2-7, the V gene TRBV19, with D unresolved. In germline, CDR1 is LNHDA, CDR2 SQIVND (reference sequence). Trimming shortened V by 2 bases and J by 0 bases, and 8 bases separated the two germline ends. The CDR3 loop spans 14 amino acids. DNA for the CDR3: TGTGCCAGTAGTATAACTGAGAGCTCCTACGAGCAGTACTTC. Translating it yields CASSITESSYEQYF.

V usage is TRBV3-1 (or the pseudogene TRBV3-2) and J usage is TRBJ2-7; weak D call: TRBD2 (6 bases). The germline V gene encodes CDR1 LGHDT and CDR2 YNNKEL (reference sequence). The CDR3 loop spans 15 amino acids. V was pared by 2 bases and J by 0 bases, with 11 bases between. The CDR3 nucleotides are TGTGCCAGCAGCCAAATAGCGGAGGTCTCCTACGAGCAGTACTTC. This encodes CASSQIAEVSYEQYF.

The gene calls are TRBV2 and TRBJ1-2, with D maybe TRBD1 (5 bases). V was clipped by 8 bases and J by 7 bases, with 23 bases between them. From germline, CDR1 is SNHLY and CDR2 FYNNEI. The CDR3 runs to 15 residues. CDR3 region: CASSSGQGRFGGYTF. The CDR3 region has the DNA TGTGCCAGCTCCAGCGGGCAGGGCCGTTTTGGTGGCTACACCTTC. Using reference TRBV2 and TRBJ1-2 for the parts outside the CDR3, the full variable domain is EPEVTQTPSHQVTQMGQEVILRCVPISNHLYFYWYRQILGQKVEFLVSFYNNEISEKSEIFDDQFSVERPDGSNFTLKIRSTKLEDSAMYFCASSSGQGRFGGYTFGSGTRLTVV.

The chain employs TRBV29-1 and TRBJ2-7, with 8 bases matching TRBD2. Trimming at V came to 6 bases and at J to 6 bases, leaving 13 bases not matched to a gene. The CDR3 runs to 14 residues. Germline CDR1 is SQVTM and CDR2 is ANQGSEA. DNA of the CDR3: TGCAGCGTCGGTGGGGCAGCGGGAGTCGGCGAGCAGTACTTC. This gives the protein CSVGGAAGVGEQYF.